This TCR beta chain was documented in a study of cytomegalovirus exposure and HLA in healthy donors. Broader study findings: Data from an earlier analysis indicated that most TCR beta V segments were productive either about 87% or about 30% of the time. Reports state that TCR beta sequences accurately predicted most subjects' HLA-A and HLA-B alleles. Owing to their indistinguishability, certain V segments, notably TRBV6-2 and TRBV6-3, were excluded.

Remarks on this clone: Its specificity is not known.

Germline CDR1 is SQVTM and CDR2 is ANQGSEA. The germline V and J ends were trimmed by 4 bases and 0 bases, with 13 bases remaining between them. This CDR3 spans 14 amino acids. The PCR contained 60 Vbeta and 13 Jbeta primers. Data came from immunoSEQ multiplex PCR; TCRdb stores just in-frame clones and leaves some out. The sample includes more than 150,000 clones, about four fifths seen only once; the top ten take around 0.24%. The chain is built from TRBV29-1 and TRBJ2-7, with D tentatively TRBD2 (7 bases). The TCR comes from a boy aged 5-17 years in good health and CMV-seronegative. The sequenced material came from PBMCs. The CDR3 is CSVGGGASSYEQYF. The DNA of the CDR3 is TGCAGCGTTGGGGGGGGCGCCAGCTCCTACGAGCAGTACTTC.